These 10 T cell receptor beta chains share one sample of origin, sequenced in a study of radiation and T cells in renal cell carcinoma. Clones were sequenced by immunoSEQ multiplex PCR, and TCRdb holds only the in-frame ones, with some missing. In the table there are 100,000 to 150,000 clones, 88% of which are singletons. Time point specified: blood 2 weeks post-SBRT. Indicated treatment: 15 Gy SBRT to primary tumor, nephrectomy 4 weeks later. Specimen: blood, collected from a patient whose treatment included radiotherapy and nephrectomy. The origin of the receptors is a woman between 65 and 79 years old with renal cell carcinoma.

The chain joins TRBV28 to TRBJ1-2; D gene uncertain. Germline CDR1 and CDR2: MDHEN and SYDVKM. The ends were cut back, 6 bases at V and 0 bases at J, with 5 bases in the middle. The length of the CDR3 is 12 residues. Written as DNA, the CDR3 is TGTGCCAGCAGGGAGACTAACTATGGCTACACCTTC. The encoded protein is CASRETNYGYTF.

V usage is TRBV29-1 and J usage is TRBJ2-1; 12 bases map to TRBD2. Germline CDR1 is SQVTM and CDR2 is ANQGSEA. With V trimmed by 7 bases and J by 7 bases, 11 bases remained unmatched. The CDR3 totals 15 residues. CDR3 residues: CSGSLLAGGPNEQFF. CDR3 DNA: TGCAGCGGCTCCCTTCTAGCGGGGGGGCCGAATGAGCAGTTCTTC.

J is TRBJ1-2 and V is TRBV30; D not certain. The germline V and J ends were trimmed by 5 bases and 6 bases, with 4 bases remaining between them. This CDR3 is built from 9 residues. From germline, CDR1 is GTSNPN and CDR2 SVGIG (reference sequence). CDR3 sequence (DNA): TGTGCCTGGGTGGATGGCTACACCTTC. This encodes CAWVDGYTF. Supplemented by reference TRBV30 and TRBJ1-2, the full variable domain reads SQTIHQWPATLVQPVGSPLSLECTVEGTSNPNLYWYRQAAGRGLQLLFYSVGIGQISSEVPQNLSASRPQDRQFILSSKKLLLSDSGFYLCAWVDGYTFGSGTRLTVV.

The chain recombines TRBV4-1 with TRBJ2-1, with 13 nucleotides matching TRBD2. CDR1 is MGHRA, CDR2 YSYEKL, per germline. The CDR3 covers 18 residues. V lost 3 bases and J lost 7; bases outside the gene matches: 12. For the CDR3, the DNA is TGCGCCAGCAGCCATCCAGTCCAACTAGCGGGGGGGCGAAATGAGCAGTTCTTC. Its protein is CASSHPVQLAGGRNEQFF.

Notes on this clone: Distinct nucleotide sequences in the sample also encode this CDR3. The V call is TRBV7-2, the J call TRBJ2-7; no clear D gene. With 3 bases removed from V and 4 bases from J, the gap between germline ends came to 4 bases. This CDR3 contains 11 residues. CDR1 is SGHTA and CDR2 is FQGNSA in the germline V gene. This chain's CDR3 is CASSLTYEQYF. CDR3 coding DNA: TGTGCCAGCAGCTTGACTTACGAGCAGTACTTC.

The V and J genes are TRBV11-2 and TRBJ2-7, with D unresolved. The V and J ends lost 5 bases and 6 bases respectively, with 11 bases between them. This CDR3 has 12 amino acids. Germline-derived CDR1 and CDR2 are SGHAT and FQNNGV. The CDR3, as DNA: TGTGCCAGCAGCCCCCGGCGCGGCGAGCAGTACTTC. It is translated as CASSPRRGEQYF.

The V and J genes are TRBV28 and TRBJ2-3; maybe TRBD2 (6 bases). This CDR3 contains 17 residues. CDR1 is MDHEN and CDR2 is SYDVKM in the germline V gene. V lost 4 bases to trimming and J lost 1 base, with 18 bases between them. The CDR3 is CASSSLRTIRGTDTQYF. The CDR3 DNA reads TGTGCCAGCAGTTCGCTGAGGACTATCCGGGGCACAGATACGCAGTATTTT.

The rearrangement joins TRBV15 to TRBJ1-5; 7 bases agree with TRBD1. J gave up 9 bases and V 3 bases, and 11 bases lay outside the gene matches. The germline V gene encodes CDR1 LNHNV and CDR2 YYDKDF (reference sequence). The CDR3 runs to 15 residues. CDR3 in amino acids: CATSSERQGPGPQHF. The DNA of the CDR3 is TGTGCCACCAGCAGCGAAAGACAGGGACCAGGGCCCCAGCATTTT.

This clone was recorded many times. This CDR3 reads CASSYGSSGANVLTF. Written as DNA, the CDR3 is TGTGCCAGCAGCTACGGGAGCTCTGGGGCCAACGTCCTGACTTTC. The chain combines TRBV6-4 with TRBJ2-6; the D gene is possibly TRBD2 (6 bases). The V gene lost 6 bases and the J gene lost 0 bases, with 9 bases spanning the gap. Germline values: CDR1 MRHNA, CDR2 SNTAGT. There are 15 residues in the CDR3.

The V call is TRBV27, the J call TRBJ2-2; 7 positions match TRBD1. CDR3 length equals 15 residues. The V gene end was trimmed by 4 bases and the J gene end by 1 base; junction bases not matched to a gene: 3. Looked up from germline, CDR1 is MNHEY and CDR2 is SMNVEV (reference sequence). CDR3 sequence: CASSSRTGNTGELFF. CDR3 DNA: TGTGCCAGCAGTTCTCGGACAGGGAACACCGGGGAGCTGTTTTTT.